This T cell receptor beta chain was observed in a study of blood T cell repertoires in COVID-19. Background on the study: PBMCs, B-cell-depleted T cells, or T cells provided the cDNA or gDNA that made up the material.

Germline CDR1 is MGHRA and CDR2 is YSYEKL. V gave up 0 bases and J gave up 0 bases, with 8 bases separating them. CDR3 size: 15 residues. Per the original methods: Cell counts per sample came from amplifying reference gene primers. The assay was immunoSEQ multiplex PCR, and TCRdb's table has in-frame clones only and misses some. That table is the source of V, J and clone size, and D and trimming were worked out from the DNA. The sample lists roughly 150,000 clones; under 85% were seen once. This receptor was obtained from a man in his forties or fifties with active or convalescent COVID-19. The chain couples TRBV4-1 to TRBJ1-1, with D perhaps TRBD1 (6 bases). The sample taken for sequencing was peripheral blood. The DNA for the CDR3 is TGCGCCAGCAGCCAAGATGGGACATTGAACACTGAAGCTTTCTTT. Protein: CASSQDGTLNTEAFF.